This is a list of T cell receptor beta chains from one sample in a study of CD8 T cells in ankylosing spondylitis. MiXCR, run by TCRdb on the 5' RACE reads, gives a single entry per CDR3 protein. The sample holds around 300,000 distinct CDR3 sequences; about 20% are singletons and the top ten take around 3.2%. The sequencing sample was made of blood, either unsorted or a sorted T cell fraction (not recorded which). These receptor sequences come from a female donor with ankylosing spondylitis or in good health (not recorded which). The CDR3 runs from the conserved cysteine through the conserved F or W. The D gene is left open where the match is weak. The size of a clone is reported for some rows only, either as once, few or many, or as a class for expanded clones.

j_call: TRBJ2-1; v_call: TRBV11-2; clone_size: .; d_call: .; cdr3_nt: TGTGCCAGCAGCGAATTAGGGGCGCAGGACAATGAGCAGTTCTTC; cdr3_aa: CASSELGAQDNEQFF
j_call: TRBJ1-6; v_call: TRBV15; clone_size: few; d_call: .; cdr3_nt: TGTGCCACCAGCAGAGAGGCGTTTTCACCCCTCCACTTT; cdr3_aa: CATSREAFSPLHF
j_call: TRBJ2-5; v_call: TRBV29-1; clone_size: many; d_call: .; cdr3_nt: TGCAGCGACCAGACAGCTGAAGAGACCCAGTACTTC; cdr3_aa: CSDQTAEETQYF
j_call: TRBJ2-1; v_call: TRBV25-1; clone_size: few; d_call: .; cdr3_nt: TGTGCCAGCTTATCCCACAATGAGCAGTTCTTC; cdr3_aa: CASLSHNEQFF
j_call: TRBJ1-5; v_call: TRBV19; clone_size: many; d_call: TRBD1; cdr3_nt: TGTGCCAGTAGTATTAGGGACAGGTACAATCAGCCCCAGCATTTT; cdr3_aa: CASSIRDRYNQPQHF
j_call: TRBJ1-3; v_call: TRBV6-5; clone_size: .; d_call: .; cdr3_nt: TGTGCCAGCAGTTACGGGGGACGGCCTGGAAACACCATATATTTT; cdr3_aa: CASSYGGRPGNTIYF
j_call: TRBJ2-3; v_call: TRBV6-1; clone_size: .; d_call: .; cdr3_nt: TGTGCCAGCAGTGACCCGGGACCAAACACAGATACGCAGTATTTT; cdr3_aa: CASSDPGPNTDTQYF
j_call: TRBJ2-5; v_call: TRBV7-7; clone_size: few; d_call: .; cdr3_nt: TGTGCTAGCAGCTTAGGACCTATCCAAGAGACCCAGTACTTC; cdr3_aa: CASSLGPIQETQYF
j_call: TRBJ2-3; v_call: TRBV29-1; clone_size: .; d_call: .; cdr3_nt: TGCATCCACGGGGCCCCACCAGATACGCAGTATTTT; cdr3_aa: CIHGAPPDTQYF
j_call: TRBJ2-5; v_call: TRBV24-1; clone_size: .; d_call: .; cdr3_nt: TGTGCCACACCGTGTTTCGGGAAAAAAGAGACCCAGTACTTC; cdr3_aa: CATPCFGKKETQYF
j_call: TRBJ2-5; v_call: TRBV20-1; clone_size: .; d_call: TRBD1; cdr3_nt: TGCAGTGCGCCCACAGGGGTTGCGAAGGAGACCCAGTACTTC; cdr3_aa: CSAPTGVAKETQYF
j_call: TRBJ2-2; v_call: TRBV10-3; clone_size: .; d_call: TRBD1; cdr3_nt: TGTGCCATCAGTGTGCGGCAGGGGGCCTTCGGGGAGCTGTTTTTT; cdr3_aa: CAISVRQGAFGELFF
j_call: TRBJ1-4; v_call: TRBV5-1; clone_size: few; d_call: .; cdr3_nt: TGCGCCAGCAGCTTCGGCGACAGAGGAGGGAAACTGTTTTTT; cdr3_aa: CASSFGDRGGKLFF
j_call: TRBJ2-5; v_call: TRBV11-2; clone_size: many; d_call: .; cdr3_nt: TGTGCCAGCAGCTTAAATAGGGAAGCCGAGACCCAGTACTTC; cdr3_aa: CASSLNREAETQYF
j_call: TRBJ2-4; v_call: TRBV10-3; clone_size: .; d_call: TRBD2; cdr3_nt: TGTGCCACCGGACTAGCGGGAGGGCCTACCTTTCCCAAAAACATTCAGTACTTC; cdr3_aa: CATGLAGGPTFPKNIQYF
j_call: TRBJ2-3; v_call: TRBV5-1; clone_size: .; d_call: .; cdr3_nt: TGCGCCAGCAGCTTGACGGGAAGGGCAGATACGCAGTATTTT; cdr3_aa: CASSLTGRADTQYF
j_call: TRBJ1-2; v_call: TRBV7-2; clone_size: .; d_call: TRBD1; cdr3_nt: TGTGCCAGCAGACCGACAGGGGACTATGGCTACACCTTC; cdr3_aa: CASRPTGDYGYTF
j_call: TRBJ1-1; v_call: TRBV20-1; clone_size: many; d_call: .; cdr3_nt: TGCAGTGCTCGGGTGAACACTGAAGCTTTCTTT; cdr3_aa: CSARVNTEAFF
j_call: TRBJ1-4; v_call: TRBV10-3; clone_size: .; d_call: .; cdr3_nt: TGTGCCATCAGTGATAAGGGAGGTTCGGATGAAAAACTGTTTTTT; cdr3_aa: CAISDKGGSDEKLFF
j_call: TRBJ1-1; v_call: TRBV6-1; clone_size: many; d_call: .; cdr3_nt: TGTGCCAGCAGGACCGCGGGACCTAACACTGAAGCTTTCTTT; cdr3_aa: CASRTAGPNTEAFF
j_call: TRBJ1-1; v_call: TRBV10-3; clone_size: many; d_call: .; cdr3_nt: TGTGCCATCAGACTCAGAGGGGAAGGTGAAGCTTTCTTT; cdr3_aa: CAIRLRGEGEAFF
j_call: TRBJ2-7; v_call: TRBV20-1; clone_size: few; d_call: .; cdr3_nt: TGCAGTGCTAGGGTATCCGGGCCTGACGAGCAGTACTTC; cdr3_aa: CSARVSGPDEQYF
j_call: TRBJ1-2; v_call: TRBV7-2; clone_size: many; d_call: .; cdr3_nt: TGTGCCAGCAGCTTACCCCGGGAGGCAGCCACTTACACCTTC; cdr3_aa: CASSLPREAATYTF
j_call: TRBJ1-2; v_call: TRBV5-6; clone_size: few; d_call: .; cdr3_nt: TGTGCCAGCAGCTTTGGCCGGGTGGAGTATGGCTACACCTTC; cdr3_aa: CASSFGRVEYGYTF
j_call: TRBJ2-7; v_call: TRBV20-1; clone_size: few; d_call: TRBD2; cdr3_nt: TGCAGTGCTAGTGCGGGAGGAGTCGAGCAGTACTTC; cdr3_aa: CSASAGGVEQYF
j_call: TRBJ2-1; v_call: TRBV10-3; clone_size: many; d_call: TRBD2; cdr3_nt: TGTGCCATCAGGGAGCGGGAGATTTCCGATGAGCAGTTCTTC; cdr3_aa: CAIREREISDEQFF
j_call: TRBJ2-1; v_call: TRBV4-1; clone_size: many; d_call: TRBD1; cdr3_nt: TGCGCCAGCAGCCAAGATATGGGCAGGGGGTCCTACAATGAGCAGTTCTTC; cdr3_aa: CASSQDMGRGSYNEQFF
j_call: TRBJ2-5; v_call: TRBV6-5; clone_size: many; d_call: .; cdr3_nt: TGTGCCAGCAGTTACAGGGGAGAGACCCAGTACTTC; cdr3_aa: CASSYRGETQYF
j_call: TRBJ1-2; v_call: TRBV12-3/TRBV12-4; clone_size: few; d_call: TRBD1; cdr3_nt: TGTGCCAGCAGTCCCGGTGGGACAGTCTCTAACTATGGCTACACCTTC; cdr3_aa: CASSPGGTVSNYGYTF
j_call: TRBJ2-1; v_call: TRBV6-1; clone_size: .; d_call: .; cdr3_nt: TGTGCCAGCACTGAGCGGAGCCCTGACAATGAGCAGTTCTTC; cdr3_aa: CASTERSPDNEQFF
j_call: TRBJ2-1; v_call: TRBV20-1; clone_size: .; d_call: TRBD2; cdr3_nt: TGCAGTGCTAGTCTTCGGGTGGGGGGGGTTTACAATGAGCAGTTCTTC; cdr3_aa: CSASLRVGGVYNEQFF
j_call: TRBJ1-1; v_call: TRBV11-2; clone_size: many; d_call: .; cdr3_nt: TGTGCCAGCAGCTTGAGCCGGCCGAACACTGAAGCTTTCTTT; cdr3_aa: CASSLSRPNTEAFF
j_call: TRBJ2-5; v_call: TRBV5-1; clone_size: .; d_call: TRBD1; cdr3_nt: TGCGCCAGCACGAGGACAGGGACAGAGACCCAGTACTTC; cdr3_aa: CASTRTGTETQYF
j_call: TRBJ2-1; v_call: TRBV20-1; clone_size: .; d_call: .; cdr3_nt: TGCAGTGCTAGTAAATTCGTCGGGTCGATGGGCGATGAGCAGTTCTTC; cdr3_aa: CSASKFVGSMGDEQFF
j_call: TRBJ2-7; v_call: TRBV10-1; clone_size: many; d_call: .; cdr3_nt: TGCGCCAGCAGTGTGGACTTGACCTACGAGCAGTACTTC; cdr3_aa: CASSVDLTYEQYF
j_call: TRBJ2-3; v_call: TRBV7-3; clone_size: many; d_call: .; cdr3_nt: TGTGCCAGCAGCTTAGCGGGGATAAGCACAGATACGCAGTATTTT; cdr3_aa: CASSLAGISTDTQYF
j_call: TRBJ2-2; v_call: TRBV7-2; clone_size: few; d_call: .; cdr3_nt: TGTGCCAGCAGCACCACCAGGACCCTCACCGGGGAGCTGTTTTTT; cdr3_aa: CASSTTRTLTGELFF
j_call: TRBJ2-2; v_call: TRBV7-6; clone_size: once; d_call: .; cdr3_nt: TGTGCCAGCGGCTTAGCGCGAGGATCGATCGGGGAGCTGTTTTTT; cdr3_aa: CASGLARGSIGELFF
j_call: TRBJ1-5; v_call: TRBV20-1; clone_size: .; d_call: TRBD1; cdr3_nt: TGCAGTGCTTCCAGACAGGGAAGTTATAGCAATCAGCCCCAGCATTTT; cdr3_aa: CSASRQGSYSNQPQHF
j_call: TRBJ2-1; v_call: TRBV2; clone_size: few; d_call: TRBD1; cdr3_nt: TGTGCCAGCACAGGGGGCGCGGACAATGAGCAGTTCTTC; cdr3_aa: CASTGGADNEQFF